These 27 T cell receptor beta chains were all obtained from the same sample, sequenced in a study of Graves' ophthalmopathy and Graves' hyperthyroidism. Amplifying from RNA transcripts, the study obtained TCR beta CDR3 regions. HTBI primers served in a first-round RT-PCR, which a second-round multiplex PCR followed. One entry per CDR3 protein results from TCRdb running MiXCR on the multiplex PCR reads. This table has fewer than 650,000 distinct CDR3 sequences, approximately 21% appearing once. The specimen sequenced was peripheral blood. The receptors were sampled from a woman between 18 and 30 years old with stable Graves' hyperthyroidism. Some clones in this sample may be carry-over from other donors' samples.

This clonotype appeared many times. The J gene is TRBJ2-7, the V gene TRBV11-2; no reliable D call. V lost 0 bases and J lost 2, with 8 bases in between. This CDR3 comprises 14 residues. The V gene's germline CDR1 is SGHAT and CDR2 FQNNGV. CDR3 sequence: CASSLDRAAYEQYF. CDR3 DNA sequence: TGTGCCAGCAGCTTAGATCGGGCAGCCTACGAGCAGTACTTC.

This clonotype was recorded at least ten times. The chain recombines TRBV6-1 with TRBJ1-2; D remains ambiguous. Germline CDR1 MNHNS, CDR2 SASEGT. This CDR3 has 13 amino acids. The V end lost 1 base, the J end lost 1 base, and 4 bases lay between the germline ends. As DNA, the CDR3 is TGTGCCAGCAGTGAAGGGGATAACTATGGCTACACCTTC. Translated, it gives CASSEGDNYGYTF.

The V call is TRBV12-3 or TRBV12-4, the J call TRBJ1-6; no clear D gene. The CDR3 is 15 residues long. Trimming cost V 3 bases and J 0 bases, with 6 bases left between them. CDR3 residues: CASSLGPSYNSPLHF. The CDR3 nucleotides read TGTGCCAGCAGTTTGGGCCCCTCCTATAATTCACCCCTCCACTTT.

This clonotype has more than one count but fewer than ten. The chain links TRBV19 to TRBJ1-6; possible D gene TRBD1, 6 bases. The V gene's germline CDR1 is LNHDA and CDR2 SQIVND (reference sequence). This CDR3 is built from 15 residues. Trimming cost V 6 bases and J 7 bases, with 16 bases left between them. The CDR3 DNA sequence: TGTGCCAGTAGAAATCCGCGGGGGCGGAATTCACCCCTCCACTTT. Translated, it gives CASRNPRGRNSPLHF.

This clonotype was observed a handful of times. The chain carries TRBV29-1 and TRBJ2-2; D is ambiguous. V was pared by 7 bases and J by 6 bases, with 15 bases between. The germline V gene has CDR1 SQVTM and CDR2 ANQGSEA. The CDR3 sequence is 13 residues long. Here the CDR3 DNA reads TGCAGCGCCGAGACCTCCGGGTCCGGGGAGCTGTTTTTT. Protein sequence: CSAETSGSGELFF.

A few counts support this clonotype. The CDR3 sequence is CASIKMMNTEAFF. The CDR3 bases are TGTGCCAGCATCAAGATGATGAACACTGAAGCTTTCTTT. V gene TRBV12-3 or TRBV12-4 combines with J gene TRBJ1-1, with no clear D. The CDR3 has 13 amino acids. Trimming removed 7 bases from V and 0 bases from J, with 9 bases in between.

This clonotype has at least ten counts. The gene calls are TRBV12-3 or TRBV12-4 and TRBJ1-1; D remains unclear. The CDR3 is 13 amino acids. The V end lost 6 bases, the J end lost 6 bases, and 14 bases lay between the germline ends. The CDR3 spells CASSPAPRAEAFF. As DNA, the CDR3 is TGTGCCAGCAGCCCTGCCCCAAGGGCTGAAGCTTTCTTT.

This clonotype was seen ten or more times. In DNA form, the CDR3 reads TGTGCCAGCAGTTCAGCAGGAACGAACACTGAAGCTTTCTTT. Translated: CASSSAGTNTEAFF. The chain couples TRBV3-1 to TRBJ1-1; D remains unclear. Germline CDR1 LGHDT, CDR2 YNNKEL (reference sequence). Trimming removed 6 bases at V and 1 base at J, with 12 bases between. The CDR3 sequence is 14 residues long.

This clonotype was seen repeatedly, ten times or more. V is TRBV20-1 and J is TRBJ2-2, with 10 bases that match TRBD1. Trimming took 0 bases from V and 4 from J; bases not matched to a gene: 5. This CDR3 spans 16 amino acids. In germline, CDR1 is DFQATT, CDR2 SNEGSKA (reference sequence). The CDR3 nucleotides are TGCAGTGCTAGAGATCCGGGACAGGGGACCACCGGGGAGCTGTTTTTT. Amino acid sequence: CSARDPGQGTTGELFF.

The chain couples TRBV28 to TRBJ2-7; D possibly corresponds to TRBD2 (5 bases). The CDR3 loop spans 16 amino acids. V lost 4 bases and J 0 bases, leaving 16 bases between the germline ends. The germline V gene encodes CDR1 MDHEN and CDR2 SYDVKM. The CDR3 reads CASSSLDKGSSYEQYF. As DNA, the CDR3 is TGTGCCAGCAGTTCTCTGGATAAAGGGAGCTCCTACGAGCAGTACTTC.

The chain is built from TRBV30 and TRBJ1-5; D remains unclear. Trimming took 2 bases from V and 4 from J, leaving 9 bases between them. The CDR3 loop spans 13 amino acids. Germline assignment: CDR1 GTSNPN and CDR2 SVGIG (reference sequence). The CDR3 sequence: CAWSSDPNQPQHF. CDR3 DNA sequence: TGTGCCTGGAGTTCGGACCCAAATCAGCCCCAGCATTTT.

This clonotype was recorded many times. This rearrangement joins TRBV5-5 to TRBJ2-7; possible D gene TRBD2, 6 bases. Per the germline V gene, CDR1 is SGHKS and CDR2 is YYEKEE (reference sequence). The CDR3 contains 15 residues. Trimming stripped 6 bases from V and 4 bases from J, with 20 bases between. The CDR3 DNA reads as TGTGCCAGCAACCCCTTGGCGGGGACGAATTACGAGCAGTACTTC. The encoded protein is CASNPLAGTNYEQYF. The complete variable domain, with remaining parts taken from reference TRBV5-5 and TRBJ2-7, reads DAGVTQSPTHLIKTRGQQVTLRCSPISGHKSVSWYQQVLGQGPQFIFQYYEKEERGRGNFPDRFSARQFPNYSSELNVNALLLGDSALYLCASNPLAGTNYEQYFGPGTRLTVT.

This clonotype has a count of ten or more. The chain uses TRBV2 and TRBJ1-6; 9 positions match TRBD1. CDR1 and CDR2 from the germline V gene are SNHLY and FYNNEI. With 6 bases clipped from V and 7 bases from J, the junction kept 7 bases outside the gene matches. CDR3 length equals 15 residues. The CDR3 DNA reads TGTGCCAGCAGCAGGGACAGGGCCGAGAATTCACCCCTCCACTTT. It codes for CASSRDRAENSPLHF.

This clonotype was counted many times. The chain joins TRBV20-1 to TRBJ2-5; TRBD1 matches 7 bases. V dropped 3 bases and J dropped 5; count of bases not matched to a gene: 3. CDR3 length equals 12 residues. Looked up from germline, CDR1 is DFQATT and CDR2 is SNEGSKA (reference sequence). CDR3 sequence reads: CSASQGVETQYF. Here the CDR3 DNA reads TGCAGTGCTAGTCAGGGGGTGGAGACCCAGTACTTC.

This clonotype was counted at least ten times. One junction end does not reproduce the germline sequence, and a read error may be involved. The chain joins TRBV19 to TRBJ2-4, with D perhaps matching TRBD1 (6 bases). Looked up from germline, CDR1 is LNHDA and CDR2 is SQIVND (reference sequence). CDR3 length: 19 residues. As DNA, the CDR3 is TGTGCCAGTGCAGTATCAGGGGATAGGGCGGACCTAGCCAAAAACATTAAGTACTTC. Amino acid sequence: CASAVSGDRADLAKNIKYF. The full variable domain, rest sourced from reference TRBV19 and TRBJ2-4, is DGGITQSPKYLFRKEGQNVTLSCEQNLNHDAMYWYRQDPGQGLRLIYYSQIVNDFQKGDIAEGYSVSREKKESFPLTVTSAQKNPTAFYLCASAVSGDRADLAKNIKYFGAGTRLSVL.

This clonotype was recorded a few times. This chain uses TRBV13 with TRBJ2-3; 10 bases line up with TRBD2. The V segment lost 5 bases and the J segment 5 bases; nucleotides outside the gene matches: 10. From germline, CDR1 is PRHDT and CDR2 FYEKMQ (reference sequence). This CDR3 has 16 amino acids. CDR3 DNA: TGTGCCAGCAGCGTAATCGCTAGCGGGGGAGGAGATACGCAGTATTTT. Translated, it gives CASSVIASGGGDTQYF.

As to this clonotype: A much bigger clone sits one base away, suggesting this may be a read error. The chain links TRBV6-1 to TRBJ2-2; TRBD2 matches at 11 bases. This CDR3 is 16 amino acids long. V gave up 5 bases and J gave up 3 bases; unmatched junction bases: 5. CDR1 is MNHNS and CDR2 is SASEGT in the germline V gene. CDR3: CASSNSGRADTGELFF. CDR3 DNA sequence: TGTGCCAGCAGTAATAGCGGGAGGGCCGACACCGGGGAGCTGTTTTTT.

The chain recombines TRBV9 with TRBJ2-7; no firm D call. Deletions cut 4 bases from V and 6 bases from J, with 20 bases between. In germline, CDR1 is SGDLS, CDR2 YYNGEE. The length of the CDR3 is 15 residues. CDR3 loop: CASSPSLGLVAEQYF. Written as DNA, the CDR3 is TGTGCCAGCAGCCCATCGCTCGGTCTCGTAGCCGAGCAGTACTTC.

This chain's CDR3 is CATSREVMGQGYGYTF. The CDR3 coding sequence is TGTGCCACCAGCAGAGAGGTGATGGGACAGGGTTATGGCTACACCTTC. The chain carries TRBV15 and TRBJ1-2; TRBD1 matches at 9 bases. Germline assignment: CDR1 LNHNV and CDR2 YYDKDF (reference sequence). The CDR3 totals 16 residues. With V trimmed by 0 bases and J by 5 bases, 7 bases remained unmatched.

There are many counts of this clonotype. The chain joins TRBV20-1 to TRBJ2-4; 9 nucleotides line up with TRBD1. From germline, CDR1 is DFQATT and CDR2 SNEGSKA (reference sequence). CDR3 length equals 14 residues. The ends lost 1 base at V and 8 bases at J; junction bases unmatched: 6. The CDR3 loop is CSARGDRELDIQYF. The CDR3 DNA reads as TGCAGTGCTAGAGGGGACAGGGAATTGGACATTCAGTACTTC.

This clonotype was found a few times. The chain couples TRBV9 to TRBJ2-2; TRBD2 might be the D (6 bases). The CDR3 extends over 15 amino acids. Germline values: CDR1 SGDLS, CDR2 YYNGEE. V was clipped by 2 bases and J by 4 bases, with 12 bases between them. CDR3 sequence: CASSVRGTGTGELFF. The CDR3 region has the DNA TGTGCCAGCAGCGTCCGAGGGACTGGCACCGGGGAGCTGTTTTTT.

This clonotype was seen more than once but under ten times. The J gene is TRBJ2-5, the V gene TRBV12-3 or TRBV12-4, with 11 bases identical to TRBD2. The CDR3 runs to 15 residues. V lost 6 bases, J lost 3 bases, and 6 bases stayed unmatched. The DNA of the CDR3 is TGTGCCAGCAGAATGGGACTAGCGGAGAAAGAGACCCAGTACTTC. As protein: CASRMGLAEKETQYF.

This clonotype was seen a handful of times. Here the CDR3 reads CASSFGRASTGELFF. CDR3 DNA sequence: TGTGCCAGCAGTTTCGGGAGGGCCTCCACCGGGGAGCTGTTTTTT. The V gene is TRBV12-3 or TRBV12-4, the J gene TRBJ2-2, with 8 bases aligning to TRBD2. With V trimmed by 3 bases and J by 4 bases, 4 bases remained unmatched. The CDR3 loop spans 15 amino acids.

In the case of this clonotype: Being one base from a much bigger clone, this may be a read error. This is likely a read error, given that the CDR3 carries no conserved phenylalanine or tryptophan at its end. Because the CDR3's place on the DNA is in doubt, the DNA is left out and the CDR3 is given as listed by TCRdb. This chain joins TRBV6-1 and TRBJ1-2; TRBD1 is the table's D call, not checked against the DNA. CDR1 is MNHNS, CDR2 SASEGT, per germline. The CDR3 has 13 amino acids, counting both end residues. CDR3 in amino acids: CASSELTGYGYAL.

The chain links TRBV28 to TRBJ1-1; 10 nucleotides align to TRBD1. J was trimmed by 5 bases and V by 6 bases; bases with no gene match: 12. There are 16 residues in the CDR3. Germline CDR1 MDHEN, CDR2 SYDVKM. CDR3 sequence reads: CASSMGQGWQVTEAFF. CDR3 in DNA: TGTGCCAGCAGCATGGGACAGGGGTGGCAGGTTACTGAAGCTTTCTTT.

This chain uses TRBV18 with TRBJ2-5, with D perhaps given as TRBD1 or TRBD2 (5 bases each). V lost 3 bases to trimming and J lost 5 bases, with 13 bases between them. Germline V CDR1 and CDR2: KGHSH, LQKENI. This CDR3 is 14 amino acids long. The CDR3 here is CASSPAGARETQYF. In DNA, the CDR3 is TGTGCCAGCTCACCCGCCGGGGCTAGGGAGACCCAGTACTTC.

This clonotype was observed many times. The gene calls are TRBV19 and TRBJ2-7; D is possibly TRBD2 (6 bases). Germline V CDR1 and CDR2: LNHDA, SQIVND (reference sequence). V lost 3 bases and J 0 bases, leaving 12 bases between the germline ends. The CDR3 spans 15 residues. The CDR3 reads CASSIVFGSSYEQYF. In nucleotides, the CDR3 is TGTGCCAGTAGTATCGTTTTCGGGAGCTCCTACGAGCAGTACTTC.